This TCR beta chain was retrieved from a study of T cells in Graves' hyperthyroidism and ophthalmopathy. Findings of the study overall: Ophthalmopathy was model-predicted a median about six months pre-onset.

The CDR3 is made up of 16 amino acids. Germline V gene sequence: CDR1 MNHEY, CDR2 SVGEGT. Trimming shortened V by 4 bases and J by 2 bases, and 17 bases separated the two germline ends. Notes on this clonotype: Its antigen is not identified.

RNA transcripts gave rise to amplified TCR beta CDR3 regions. HTBI primers were the set used in a first-round RT-PCR of the TCR CDR3. TCRdb re-analysed the multiplex PCR reads in MiXCR, keeping a single row per CDR3 protein. The sample holds approximately 710,000 distinct CDR3 sequences, roughly a sixth seen once. V gene TRBV6-2 or TRBV6-3 combines with J gene TRBJ2-5; D might be TRBD1 (6 bases). The TCR sequence derives from a middle-aged man with Graves' hyperthyroidism. Sequenced input: blood. CDR3 DNA sequence: TGTGCCAGCAGTTCTTCCGACAGGCGGCCTCAAGAGACCCAGTACTTC. Amino acid sequence: CASSSSDRRPQETQYF.